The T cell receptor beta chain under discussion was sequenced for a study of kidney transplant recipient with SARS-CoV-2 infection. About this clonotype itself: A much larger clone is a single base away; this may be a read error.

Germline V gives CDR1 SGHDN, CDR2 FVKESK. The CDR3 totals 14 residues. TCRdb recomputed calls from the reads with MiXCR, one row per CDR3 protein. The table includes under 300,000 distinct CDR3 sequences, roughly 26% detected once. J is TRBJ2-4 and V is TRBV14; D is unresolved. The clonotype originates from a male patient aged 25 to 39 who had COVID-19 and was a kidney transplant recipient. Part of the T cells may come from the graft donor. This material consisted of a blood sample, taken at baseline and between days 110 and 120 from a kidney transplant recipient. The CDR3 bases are TGTGCCAACAGCACGACCAGATTCAAAAACATTCAGTACTTC. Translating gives CANSTTRFKNIQYF.